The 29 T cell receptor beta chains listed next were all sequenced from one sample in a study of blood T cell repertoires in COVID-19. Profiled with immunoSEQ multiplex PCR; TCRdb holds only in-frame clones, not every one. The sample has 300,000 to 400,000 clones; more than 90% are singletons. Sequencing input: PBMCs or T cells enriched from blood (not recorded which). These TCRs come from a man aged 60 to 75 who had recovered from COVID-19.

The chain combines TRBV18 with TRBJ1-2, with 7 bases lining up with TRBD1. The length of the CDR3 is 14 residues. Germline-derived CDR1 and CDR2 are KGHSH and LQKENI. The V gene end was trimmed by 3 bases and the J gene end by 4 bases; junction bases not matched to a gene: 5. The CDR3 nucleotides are TGTGCCAGCTCACCCGACAGGGATACCTATGGCTACACCTTC. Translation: CASSPDRDTYGYTF.

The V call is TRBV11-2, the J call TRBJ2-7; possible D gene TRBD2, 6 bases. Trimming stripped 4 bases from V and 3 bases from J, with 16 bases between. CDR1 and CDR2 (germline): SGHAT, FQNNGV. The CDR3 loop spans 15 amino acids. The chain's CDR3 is CASSSVRGSDYEQYF. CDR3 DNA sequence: TGTGCCAGCAGCTCGGTGCGGGGCTCTGACTACGAGCAGTACTTC.

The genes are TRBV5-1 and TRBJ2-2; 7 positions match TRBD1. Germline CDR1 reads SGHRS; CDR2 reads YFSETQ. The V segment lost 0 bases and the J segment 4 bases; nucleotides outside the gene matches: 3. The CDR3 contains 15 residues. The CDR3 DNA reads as TGCGCCAGCAGCTTGGGGACAGGTGCCACCGGGGAGCTGTTTTTT. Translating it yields CASSLGTGATGELFF.

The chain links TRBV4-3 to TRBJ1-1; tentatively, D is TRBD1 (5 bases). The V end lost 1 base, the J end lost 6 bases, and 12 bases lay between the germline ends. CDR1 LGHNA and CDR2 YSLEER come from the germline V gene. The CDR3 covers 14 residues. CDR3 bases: TGCGCCAGCAGCCAAGGGAGGGGATTGGCTGAAGCTTTCTTT. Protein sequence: CASSQGRGLAEAFF.

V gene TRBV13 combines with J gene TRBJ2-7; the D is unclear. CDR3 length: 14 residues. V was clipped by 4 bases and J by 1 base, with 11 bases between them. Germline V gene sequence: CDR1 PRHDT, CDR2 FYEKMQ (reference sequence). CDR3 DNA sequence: TGTGCCAGCAGCTCACGGGTTAAATCCTACGAGCAGTACTTC. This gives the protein CASSSRVKSYEQYF.

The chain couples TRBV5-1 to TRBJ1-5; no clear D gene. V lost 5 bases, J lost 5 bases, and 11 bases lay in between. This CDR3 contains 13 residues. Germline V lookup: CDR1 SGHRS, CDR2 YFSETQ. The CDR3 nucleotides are TGCGCCAGCAGTCCTGGCGGCTATCAGCCCCAGCATTTT. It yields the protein CASSPGGYQPQHF.

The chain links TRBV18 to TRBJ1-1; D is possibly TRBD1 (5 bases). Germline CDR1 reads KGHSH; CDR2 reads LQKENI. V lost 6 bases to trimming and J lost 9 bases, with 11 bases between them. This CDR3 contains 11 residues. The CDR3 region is CASSQDSQAFF. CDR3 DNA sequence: TGTGCCAGCTCCCAAGACAGCCAAGCTTTCTTT.

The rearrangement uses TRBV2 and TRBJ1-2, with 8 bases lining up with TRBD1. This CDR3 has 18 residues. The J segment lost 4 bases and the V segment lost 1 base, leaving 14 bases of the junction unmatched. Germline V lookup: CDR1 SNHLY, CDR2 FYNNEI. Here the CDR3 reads CASSEGDRGWGSRYGYTF. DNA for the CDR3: TGTGCCAGCAGTGAAGGAGACAGGGGTTGGGGTTCCCGCTATGGCTACACCTTC.

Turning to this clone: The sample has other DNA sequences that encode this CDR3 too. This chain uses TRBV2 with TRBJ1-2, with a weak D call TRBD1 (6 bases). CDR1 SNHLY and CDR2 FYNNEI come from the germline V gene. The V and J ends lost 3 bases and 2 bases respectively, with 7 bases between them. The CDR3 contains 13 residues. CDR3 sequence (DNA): TGTGCCAGCAGTGAGGGACAAAACTATGGCTACACCTTC. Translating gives CASSEGQNYGYTF.

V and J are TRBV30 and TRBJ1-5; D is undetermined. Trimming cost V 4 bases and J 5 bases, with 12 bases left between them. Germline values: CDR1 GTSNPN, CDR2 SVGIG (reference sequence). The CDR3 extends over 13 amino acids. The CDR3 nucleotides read TGTGCCTGGATGGCGGGGTCGGATCAGCCCCAGCATTTT. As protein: CAWMAGSDQPQHF.

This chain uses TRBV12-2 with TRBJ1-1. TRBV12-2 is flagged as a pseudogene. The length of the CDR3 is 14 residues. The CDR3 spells CASRFVFRVTEAFF. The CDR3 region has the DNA TGTGCAAGTCGCTTTGTATTTCGTGTCACTGAAGCTTTCTTT.

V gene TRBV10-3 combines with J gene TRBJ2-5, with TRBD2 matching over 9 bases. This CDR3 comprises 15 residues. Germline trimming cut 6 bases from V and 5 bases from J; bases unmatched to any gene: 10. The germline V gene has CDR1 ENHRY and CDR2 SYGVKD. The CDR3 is CAIRSGGGASETQYF. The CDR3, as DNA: TGTGCCATCAGGTCTGGCGGGGGGGCCTCGGAGACCCAGTACTTC.

The CDR3 sequence is CASSRIQREEGEQFF. For the CDR3, the DNA is TGTGCCAGCAGCCGGATCCAGCGGGAGGAGGGTGAGCAGTTCTTC. V and J are TRBV5-4 and TRBJ2-1; TRBD2 aligns across 9 bases. Germline V gene data show CDR1 as SGHNT and CDR2 as YYREEE (reference sequence). V trimming: 4 bases; J trimming: 9 bases; junction bases outside the gene matches: 11. This CDR3 contains 15 residues.

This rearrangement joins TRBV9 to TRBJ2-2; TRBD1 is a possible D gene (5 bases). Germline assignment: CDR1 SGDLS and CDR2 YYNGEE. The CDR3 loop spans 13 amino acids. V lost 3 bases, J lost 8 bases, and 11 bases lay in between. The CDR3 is CASSARQGGELFF. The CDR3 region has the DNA TGTGCCAGCAGCGCCCGTCAGGGAGGGGAGCTGTTTTTT.

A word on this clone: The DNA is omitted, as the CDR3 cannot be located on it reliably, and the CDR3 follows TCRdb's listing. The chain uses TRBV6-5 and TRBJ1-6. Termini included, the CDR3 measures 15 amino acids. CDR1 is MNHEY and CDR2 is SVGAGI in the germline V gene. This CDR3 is CASWGSGSRNSPFHF.

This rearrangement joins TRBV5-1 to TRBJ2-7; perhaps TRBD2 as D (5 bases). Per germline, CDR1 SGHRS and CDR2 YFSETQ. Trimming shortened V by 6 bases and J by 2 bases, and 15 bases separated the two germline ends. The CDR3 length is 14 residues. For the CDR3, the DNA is TGCGCCAGCACCTGGGGAGCAGCAACCTACGAGCAGTACTTC. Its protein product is CASTWGAATYEQYF.

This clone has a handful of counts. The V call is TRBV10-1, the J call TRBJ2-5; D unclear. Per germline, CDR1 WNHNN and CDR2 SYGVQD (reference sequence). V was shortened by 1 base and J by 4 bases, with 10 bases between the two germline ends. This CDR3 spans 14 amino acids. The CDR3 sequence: CASSEWQSPETQYF. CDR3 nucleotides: TGCGCCAGCAGTGAGTGGCAGTCCCCAGAGACCCAGTACTTC.

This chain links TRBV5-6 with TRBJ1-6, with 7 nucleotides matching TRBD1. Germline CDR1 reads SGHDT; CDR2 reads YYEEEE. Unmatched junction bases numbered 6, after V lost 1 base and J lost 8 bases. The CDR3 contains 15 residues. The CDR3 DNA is TGTGCCAGCAGCTTGCCGGGACAGTTAGATTCACCCCTCCACTTT. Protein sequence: CASSLPGQLDSPLHF. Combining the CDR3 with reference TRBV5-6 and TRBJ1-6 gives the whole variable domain DAGVTQSPTHLIKTRGQQVTLRCSPKSGHDTVSWYQQALGQGPQFIFQYYEEEERQRGNFPDRFSGHQFPNYSSELNVNALLLGDSALYLCASSLPGQLDSPLHFGNGTRLTVT.

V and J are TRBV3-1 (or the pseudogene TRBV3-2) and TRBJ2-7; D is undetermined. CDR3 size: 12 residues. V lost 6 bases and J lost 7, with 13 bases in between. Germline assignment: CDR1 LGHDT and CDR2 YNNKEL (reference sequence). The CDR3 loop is CASRLGIGEQYF. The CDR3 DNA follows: TGTGCCAGCAGACTCGGTATCGGGGAGCAGTACTTC.

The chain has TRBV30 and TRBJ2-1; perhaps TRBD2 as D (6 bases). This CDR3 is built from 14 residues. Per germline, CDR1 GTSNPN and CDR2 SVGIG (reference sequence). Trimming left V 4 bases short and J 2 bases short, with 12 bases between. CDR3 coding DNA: TGTGCCTGGAATGGGGGGACCACCTACAATGAGCAGTTCTTC. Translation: CAWNGGTTYNEQFF.

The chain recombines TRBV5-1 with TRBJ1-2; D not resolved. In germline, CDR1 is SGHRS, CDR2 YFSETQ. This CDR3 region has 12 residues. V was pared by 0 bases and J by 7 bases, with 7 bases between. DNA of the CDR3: TGCGCCAGCAGCTTGGAAGGGAGTGGCTACACCTTC. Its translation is CASSLEGSGYTF.

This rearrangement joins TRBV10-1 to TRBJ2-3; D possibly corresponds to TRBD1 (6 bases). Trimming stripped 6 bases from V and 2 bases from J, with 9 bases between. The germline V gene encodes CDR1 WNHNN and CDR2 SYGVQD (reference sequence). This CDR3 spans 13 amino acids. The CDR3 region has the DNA TGCGCCAGCAGAAGGGACACCACAGATACGCAGTATTTT. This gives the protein CASRRDTTDTQYF.

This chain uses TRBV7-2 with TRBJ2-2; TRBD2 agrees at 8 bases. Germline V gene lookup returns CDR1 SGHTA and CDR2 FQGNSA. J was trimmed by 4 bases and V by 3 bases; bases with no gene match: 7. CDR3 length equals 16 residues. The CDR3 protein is CASSLIGRGGTGELFF. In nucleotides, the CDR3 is TGTGCCAGCAGCTTGATCGGGAGGGGGGGCACCGGGGAGCTGTTTTTT.

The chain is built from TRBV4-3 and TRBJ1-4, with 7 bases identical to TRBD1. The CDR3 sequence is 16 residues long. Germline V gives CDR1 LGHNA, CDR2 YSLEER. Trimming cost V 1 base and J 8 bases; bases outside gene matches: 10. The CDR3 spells CASSQADRGLGEKLFF. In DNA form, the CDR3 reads TGCGCCAGCAGCCAAGCGGATAGGGGGCTGGGGGAAAAACTGTTTTTT.

CDR3 sequence (DNA): TGTGCCACCGGGACAGGGAATCAGCCCCAGCATTTT. It is translated as CATGTGNQPQHF. This chain uses TRBV24-1 with TRBJ1-5; 9 bases agree with TRBD1. The ends lost 9 bases at V and 4 bases at J; junction bases unmatched: 0. The CDR3 runs to 12 residues. The germline V gene has CDR1 KGHDR and CDR2 SFDVKD.

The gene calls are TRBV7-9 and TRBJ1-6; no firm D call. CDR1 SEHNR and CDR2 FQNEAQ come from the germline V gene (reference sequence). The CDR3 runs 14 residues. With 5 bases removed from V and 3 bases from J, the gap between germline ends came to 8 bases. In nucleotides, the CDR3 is TGTGCCAGCAGCCGGGAAAGCTATAATTCACCCCTCCACTTT. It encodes CASSRESYNSPLHF.

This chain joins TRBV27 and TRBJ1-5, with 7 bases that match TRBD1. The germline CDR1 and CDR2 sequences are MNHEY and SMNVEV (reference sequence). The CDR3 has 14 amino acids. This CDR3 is CASKPTGKNQPQHF. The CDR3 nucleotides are TGTGCATCAAAGCCGACAGGGAAGAATCAGCCCCAGCATTTT.

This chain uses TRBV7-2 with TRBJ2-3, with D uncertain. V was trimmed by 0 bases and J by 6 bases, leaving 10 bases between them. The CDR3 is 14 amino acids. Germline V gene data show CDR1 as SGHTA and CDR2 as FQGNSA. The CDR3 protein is CASSLAEIRDTQYF. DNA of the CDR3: TGTGCCAGCAGCTTAGCCGAGATCAGGGATACGCAGTATTTT.

The CDR3: CAWSPIFLGTSGTGVVTTDTQYF. The CDR3, as DNA: TGTGCCTGGAGTCCAATTTTTTTGGGGACTAGCGGGACGGGGGTAGTTACCACAGATACGCAGTATTTT. The rearrangement joins TRBV30 to TRBJ2-3; 13 nucleotides line up with TRBD2. This CDR3 contains 23 residues. Per germline, CDR1 GTSNPN and CDR2 SVGIG (reference sequence). J gave up 2 bases and V 2 bases, and 25 bases lay outside the gene matches.